Presented here are 6 T cell receptor beta chains from one specimen sequenced in a study of control samples from healthy donors and cancer patients. The data were produced by immunoSEQ multiplex PCR, yet TCRdb's version contains in-frame clones alone and is incomplete. The profile covers under 450,000 clones, with about nine tenths appearing a single time and around 6.5% taken by the ten largest. Material for sequencing was PBMCs. Receptor source: a man in his forties with head and neck cancer.

This rearrangement joins TRBV6-6 to TRBJ1-3, with D perhaps TRBD1 (6 bases). V lost 6 bases to trimming and J lost 4 bases, with 19 bases between them. This CDR3 contains 16 residues. Per the germline V gene, CDR1 is MNHNY and CDR2 is SVGAGI (reference sequence). CDR3 coding DNA: TGTGCCAGCAGATGGACAACAGACGACAGGGGAAACACCATATATTTT. Translated, it gives CASRWTTDDRGNTIYF.

The chain combines TRBV5-4 with TRBJ1-5; D possibly corresponds to TRBD1 (5 bases). Trimming pared 2 bases from V and 4 bases from J, leaving 16 bases between. This CDR3 has 16 residues. Germline CDR1 reads SGHNT; CDR2 reads YYREEE (reference sequence). The CDR3 spells CASSLLPSGGNQPQHF. In nucleotides, the CDR3 is TGTGCCAGCAGCTTACTACCCTCCGGGGGGAATCAGCCCCAGCATTTT.

The chain links TRBV28 to TRBJ1-5, with D maybe TRBD1 (5 bases). Trimming left V 3 bases short and J 7 bases short, with 16 bases between. The CDR3 loop spans 15 amino acids. CDR1 is MDHEN and CDR2 is SYDVKM in the germline V gene. The CDR3 reads CASSFVQGRGQPQHF. Written as DNA, the CDR3 is TGTGCCAGCAGTTTCGTGCAGGGTAGGGGCCAGCCCCAGCATTTT.

The V call is TRBV5-6, the J call TRBJ2-2; no firm D call. The CDR3 loop spans 12 amino acids. V dropped 1 base and J dropped 8 bases, with 6 bases sitting between them. Germline V gene data show CDR1 as SGHDT and CDR2 as YYEEEE. CDR3 amino acids: CASSLSWGELFF. CDR3 in DNA: TGTGCCAGCAGCTTGTCCTGGGGGGAGCTGTTTTTT.

The rearrangement joins TRBV2 to TRBJ2-5, with 7 positions matching TRBD2. This CDR3 contains 14 residues. Germline assignment: CDR1 SNHLY and CDR2 FYNNEI. J lost 1 base, V lost 7 bases, and 6 bases had no gene match. The CDR3 nucleotides read TGTGCCAGCACGAGCGGGGTGTTCCAAGAGACCCAGTACTTC. Protein sequence: CASTSGVFQETQYF.

CDR3 protein: CASSGQTLDTDTQYF. CDR3 nucleotide sequence: TGCGCCAGCAGTGGACAGACGCTAGACACAGATACGCAGTATTTT. The chain joins TRBV10-2 to TRBJ2-3; TRBD1 is a possible D gene (5 bases). V gave up 4 bases and J gave up 2 bases, with 13 bases separating them. The CDR3 totals 15 residues. Germline-derived CDR1 and CDR2 are WSHSY and SAAADI.